What follows describes a single T cell receptor beta chain. This clone was observed a few times. Which antigen it targets is not known. Base qualities are not recorded, but no much larger clone differs from it by a single base. The data originate from a study of PD-L1 blockade in urothelial cancer (dated by TCRdb to about 2017). In the study overall: Therapy was started in about 2014 for all patients, and atezolizumab 1,200 mg was administered intravenously every 3 weeks. About 90% of the 29 patients were males with bladder-origin urothelial cancer, and about 60% of the 29 reported a prior smoking history. An ECOG performance status of 0 or 1 was recorded for the patients, and 0 to 3 prior chemotherapy regimens had been received by the patients. Blood samples were analyzed 3 weeks after the start of treatment (second dose) and 6 weeks after the start of treatment. Blood samples yielded a median of around 150,000 T cells and around 80,000 unique TCRs, with median clonality roughly 0.084. The study, an exploratory multi-omic analysis, examined somatic, immune and clinical correlates of response to PD-L1 blockade with atezolizumab in urothelial cancer. Pretreatment tumor samples, along with matched peripheral blood collected serially before and after atezolizumab treatment, underwent TCR sequencing. Durable clinical benefit was defined as a progression-free survival longer than 6 months, and TCR features were additionally tested against progression-free survival and overall survival. In the same patients, whole exome sequencing and RNA sequencing of pretreatment tumors were performed in addition to TCR sequencing. Durable clinical benefit was achieved by nine patients but not by the remaining 20. Twenty-nine patients had pretreatment blood TCR-seq, roughly 25 had at least one posttreatment blood collection, and roughly 25 had tumor TCR-seq. The full study reports these points: Greater expansion of tumor-associated TCR clones in peripheral blood 3 weeks after the start of treatment was observed in patients with durable benefit (n ≈ 24, p = 0.022). Because of the small sample size (n ≈ 28) and the many exploratory analyses performed, the results are intended to be regarded as hypothesis-generating. Improved progression-free and overall survival was found to be associated with pretreatment peripheral blood TCR clonality below the median.

For CDR1 and CDR2, the germline V gene lists SGHTA and FQGNSA. Relative to germline, V is missing 5 bases and J is missing 0 bases, with 5 bases of the junction outside any gene match. The CDR3 covers 16 residues, taking in both the cysteine and the phenylalanine. Solely the CDR3 DNA is kept, with 48 bases framed from the first base. A cohort of 25 to 30 patients with locally advanced or metastatic urothelial carcinoma, treated at Memorial Sloan Kettering on a trial protocol, was included. Peripheral blood mononuclear cells were collected pretreatment and during treatment, at between 1 and 8 total time points per patient. The Qiagen DNeasy Blood extraction kit was used to purify genomic DNA from total PBMCs and tumor samples. PBMCs were collected pretreatment and during treatment and were isolated and stored as previously described. Synthetic TCR analog templates were spiked into each PCR so that absolute template abundance could be estimated from read counts. Using the immunoSEQ assay, TCRbeta CDR3 regions were amplified from genomic DNA with bias-controlled V and J gene primers. Sequencing of rearranged TCRbeta segments was done at approximately 20X coverage. The paper's processing steps were these. Clustering was used to correct sequencing errors, and CDR3s were annotated against IMGT to assign V, D and J genes. Downstream analyses used only productive TCRbeta rearrangements, leaving out any out-of-frame or stop-codon sequences. Clonality was calculated as one minus the Shannon entropy normalized by the log of the number of unique productive sequences. Fisher's exact test with Benjamini-Hochberg correction, using a cutoff of adjusted p below 0.01, was how clones that differed between time points or between blood and tumor were identified. Drawn from immuneACCESS, this table holds only the in-frame rearrangements with V and J called that TCRdb kept. Clones are partly lost; checked studies trace under half to an unresolved V gene and leave the rest unexplained. Clonal size and the V and J genes are those of that table, whereas D and trimming came from the DNA. This sample lists 38,000 or so clones; approximately 82% were detected once. The ten largest clonotypes hold about a sixth of the sample.

This specimen was PBMCs, taken around atezolizumab (anti-PD-L1) treatment. The chain employs TRBV7-2 and TRBJ2-2; TRBD2 matches 8 bases in the middle. The source is a man between 60 and 75 years old with urothelial cancer. The CDR3 region has the sequence CASSPTSGSNTGELFF. The base sequence is TGTGCCAGCAGCCCTACTAGCGGTTCGAACACCGGGGAGCTGTTTTTT. With the rest looked up from the reference TRBV7-2 and TRBJ2-2 genes rather than sequenced, the full variable domain is GAGVSQSPSNKVTEKGKDVELRCDPISGHTALYWYRQSLGQGLEFLIYFQGNSAPDKSGLPSDRFSAERTGGSVSTLTIQRTQQEDSAVYLCASSPTSGSNTGELFFGEGSRLTVL.